This T cell receptor beta chain was sequenced for a study of T cells in Graves' hyperthyroidism and ophthalmopathy. The source material, RNA transcripts, was used to amplify TCR beta CDR3 regions. Primed by the HTBI set, a first-round RT-PCR was run on the TCR CDR3. TCRdb fed the multiplex PCR reads into MiXCR, producing one record per CDR3 protein. The sample contains around 700,000 distinct CDR3 sequences, approximately 36% of which appear only once. Findings and limits, study-wide: Blood also held most thyroid clonotypes expanded beyond 0.001.

Over 18 months, lack of ophthalmopathy progression marked Graves' hyperthyroidism as stable. Germline-derived CDR1 and CDR2 are ENHRY and SYGVKD. The V end was cut by 7 bases, the J end by 6 bases, with 9 bases between. CDR3 size: 12 residues. Concerning this clonotype itself: Antigen unknown.

The rearrangement uses TRBV10-3 and TRBJ1-4; D not certain. The specimen was blood. The TCR comes from a woman aged 35 to 49 with Graves' hyperthyroidism. CDR3 sequence: CAITGVDEKLFF. DNA of the CDR3: TGTGCCATCACCGGGGTGGATGAAAAACTGTTTTTT.